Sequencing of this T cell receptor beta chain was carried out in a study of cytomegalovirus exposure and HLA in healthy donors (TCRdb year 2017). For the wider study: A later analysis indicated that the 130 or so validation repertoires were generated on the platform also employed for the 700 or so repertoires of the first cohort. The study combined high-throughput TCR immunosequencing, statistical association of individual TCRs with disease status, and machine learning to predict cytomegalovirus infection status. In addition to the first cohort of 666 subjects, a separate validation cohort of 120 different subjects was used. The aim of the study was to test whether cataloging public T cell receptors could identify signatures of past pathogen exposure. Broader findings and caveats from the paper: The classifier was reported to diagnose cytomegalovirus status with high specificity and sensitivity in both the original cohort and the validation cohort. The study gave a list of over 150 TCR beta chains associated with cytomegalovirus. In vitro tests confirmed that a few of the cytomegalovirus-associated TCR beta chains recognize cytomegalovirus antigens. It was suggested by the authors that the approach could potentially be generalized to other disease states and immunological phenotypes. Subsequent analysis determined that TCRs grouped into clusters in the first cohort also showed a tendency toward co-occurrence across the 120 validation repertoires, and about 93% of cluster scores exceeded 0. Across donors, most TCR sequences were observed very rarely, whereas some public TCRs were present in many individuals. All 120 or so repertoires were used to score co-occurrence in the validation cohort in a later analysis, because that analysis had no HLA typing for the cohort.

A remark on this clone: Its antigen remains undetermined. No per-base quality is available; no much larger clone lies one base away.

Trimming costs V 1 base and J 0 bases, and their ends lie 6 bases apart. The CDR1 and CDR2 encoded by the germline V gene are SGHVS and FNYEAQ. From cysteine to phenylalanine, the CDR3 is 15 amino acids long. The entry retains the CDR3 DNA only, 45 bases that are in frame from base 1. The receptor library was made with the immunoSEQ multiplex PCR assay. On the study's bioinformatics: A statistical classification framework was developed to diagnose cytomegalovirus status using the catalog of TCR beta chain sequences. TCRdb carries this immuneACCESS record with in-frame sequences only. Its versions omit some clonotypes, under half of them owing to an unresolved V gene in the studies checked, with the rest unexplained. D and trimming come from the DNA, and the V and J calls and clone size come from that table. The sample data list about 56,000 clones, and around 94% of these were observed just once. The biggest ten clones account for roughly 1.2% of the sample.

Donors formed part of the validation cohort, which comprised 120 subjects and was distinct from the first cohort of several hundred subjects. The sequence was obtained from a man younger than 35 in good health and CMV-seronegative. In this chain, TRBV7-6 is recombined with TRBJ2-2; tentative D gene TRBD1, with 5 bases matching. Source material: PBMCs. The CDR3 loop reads CASSLGTTNTGELFF. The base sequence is TGTGCCAGCAGCTTAGGGACAACGAACACCGGGGAGCTGTTTTTT.